This note documents a single T cell receptor (beta chain) sequence. As yet, its antigen is unknown. The data were taken from a study of vaccination effects on CD4 cells after COVID-19. This CDR3 has 16 amino acids. CDR1 is MDHEN, CDR2 SYDVKM, per germline. Losses at the gene ends were 5 bases for V and 1 base for J; bases not matched to a gene: 8. The table came from immunoSEQ multiplex PCR; TCRdb's copy has only in-frame clones and leaves some out. Seen here are fewer than 75,000 clones, around 80% observed once, and the top ten hold about 2.5%. Regarding the study as a whole: Clones induced by infection and by vaccine showed marked clonal contraction late after vaccination.

The culture ran for approximately 10 days, and then CD4+ T cells were isolated. Participants received two doses of either the BNT162b2 or mRNA-1273 vaccine. Vaccinated participants had no history of SARS-CoV-2 infection and tested negative for nucleocapsid antibodies. Cultures received IL-2 medium that replaced half the medium on days 3 and 7. The sequencing used CD4+ T cells from PBMCs cultured without peptide, collected after COVID-19 vaccination. The receptor was isolated from a human donor who received a COVID-19 vaccine. The chain recombines TRBV28 with TRBJ1-1; the match to TRBD1 covers 9 bases. Here the CDR3 DNA reads TGTGCCAGCAGTCAAGGGACAGGGCCAGCGAACACTGAAGCTTTCTTT. It is translated as CASSQGTGPANTEAFF.